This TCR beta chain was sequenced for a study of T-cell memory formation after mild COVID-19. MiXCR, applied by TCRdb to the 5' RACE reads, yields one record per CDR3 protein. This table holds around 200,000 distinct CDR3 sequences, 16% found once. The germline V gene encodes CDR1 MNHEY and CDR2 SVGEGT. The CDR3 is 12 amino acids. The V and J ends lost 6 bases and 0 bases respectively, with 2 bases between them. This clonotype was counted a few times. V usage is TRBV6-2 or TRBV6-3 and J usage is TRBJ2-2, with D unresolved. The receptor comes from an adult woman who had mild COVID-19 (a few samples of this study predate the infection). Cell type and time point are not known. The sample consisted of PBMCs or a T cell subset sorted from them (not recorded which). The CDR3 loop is CASRTNTGELFF. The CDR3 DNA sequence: TGTGCCAGCAGAACGAACACCGGGGAGCTGTTTTTT.